Listed below are T cell receptor beta chains from one sample, sequenced in a study of shared clonotypes between healthy human individuals. Assay: immunoSEQ multiplex PCR; the TCRdb copy retains only in-frame clones and omits some. The sample lists about 2 million clones; 85% to 95% were seen once. The sequenced sample consisted of naive CD8+ T cells sorted from blood. Receptor source: a man aged 18 to 30 in good health. The CDR3 runs from the conserved cysteine through the conserved F or W. The order of the fields is CDR3 DNA, CDR3 protein, clone size, V gene, J gene, D gene, CDR3 length. D genes are given only for firm matches. Clone size is given for some rows only: seen once, a few or many times, or a class if the clone is expanded.

TGTGCCAGCAGCTCCGCAGCGGGCCTCTCCTACGAGCAGTACTTC	CASSSAAGLSYEQYF	.	TRBV6-6	TRBJ2-7	.	15
TGTGCCAGCAGCGGTAGCGGGAGGGCCTCCGAGCAGTACTTC	CASSGSGRASEQYF	.	TRBV9	TRBJ2-7	TRBD2	14
TGCGCCAGCAGCTTGGGTGCAGGGGTGGCGGCCTACGAGCAGTACTTC	CASSLGAGVAAYEQYF	.	TRBV5-1	TRBJ2-7	.	16
TGCGCCAGCAGCGGGGGGGACATCTCAAACGAGCAGTACTTC	CASSGGDISNEQYF	.	TRBV5-1	TRBJ2-7	.	14
TGTGCCAGCAGCGTTACCACAGCCACCGGGGAGCTGTTTTTT	CASSVTTATGELFF	.	TRBV5-6	TRBJ2-2	.	14
TGTGCCAGCAGTTTATTTGACGGGGCCGATGAGCAGTTCTTC	CASSLFDGADEQFF	.	TRBV27	TRBJ2-1	.	14
TGTGCCAGCAGTGAAGCGGCAGGGTGGGTTACAAAACTGTTTTTT	CASSEAAGWVTKLFF	.	TRBV6-1	TRBJ1-4	.	15
TGTGCCTGGAGTGCCCTCGGGGGGGATACGCAGTATTTT	CAWSALGGDTQYF	.	TRBV30	TRBJ2-3	TRBD2	13
TGTGCTAGCAGCCTCCGACTAGCGGGGGGGGATGATACGCAGTATTTT	CASSLRLAGGDDTQYF	.	TRBV7-7	TRBJ2-3	TRBD2	16
TGCGCCAGCAGCTTGCTGAAACAGGAATCCTCCTACGAGCAGTACTTC	CASSLLKQESSYEQYF	.	TRBV5-1	TRBJ2-7	.	16
TGTGCCAGCAGTTCCGGGACTAGTTATAATGAGCAGTTCTTC	CASSSGTSYNEQFF	.	TRBV28	TRBJ2-1	TRBD2	14
TGTGCCAGCAGCCCTGTTGACAGGGGTGTCTACGAGCAGTACTTC	CASSPVDRGVYEQYF	.	TRBV5-8	TRBJ2-7	TRBD1	15
TGTGCCAGCAGCTTAAGACAGGGTACCGAGTCTAACTATGGCTACACCTTC	CASSLRQGTESNYGYTF	.	TRBV7-8	TRBJ1-2	TRBD1	17
TGTGCCAGCAGTTCTAGCGGGGGAGAGACCCAGTACTTC	CASSSSGGETQYF	.	TRBV6-5	TRBJ2-5	TRBD2	13
TGTGCCAGTGGGACTGGCGGCGGGGCAGATACGCAGTATTTT	CASGTGGGADTQYF	.	TRBV19	TRBJ2-3	.	14
TGTGCCAGCAGCTTAGTTATGTCCGGCTCCTATAATTCACCCCTCCACTTT	CASSLVMSGSYNSPLHF	once	TRBV11-2	TRBJ1-6	.	17
TGTGCCAGCAGCGGGGGGACAGATTACGAGCAGTACTTC	CASSGGTDYEQYF	.	TRBV9	TRBJ2-7	TRBD1	13
TGTGCCAGCAGCTTAGCCACAGCAGGCCCTAGTAGTGAGCAGTTCTTC	CASSLATAGPSSEQFF	.	TRBV7-2	TRBJ2-1	.	16
TGCGCCAGCAGCCCCGGGGGAGAGCAGTTCTTC	CASSPGGEQFF	.	TRBV4-1	TRBJ2-1	.	11
TGTGCCAGCAGCTTGGAGTATGCGGGAGGGCCCTTCGAGCAGTACTTC	CASSLEYAGGPFEQYF	.	TRBV5-6	TRBJ2-7	TRBD2	16
TGTGCCAGCAGTTACCCCGACTCGGCCCAGCCCCAGCATTTT	CASSYPDSAQPQHF	.	TRBV6-6	TRBJ1-5	.	14
TGTGCCAGCAGTGACTTGGGCAGGGAGTATGGAAAACTGTTTTTT	CASSDLGREYGKLFF	.	TRBV6-1	TRBJ1-4	.	15
TGTGCCAGCAGCCAAGAAGATACAGATACGCAGTATTTT	CASSQEDTDTQYF	.	TRBV4-2	TRBJ2-3	.	13
TGTGCCAGCAGCTTTACAGGGGGCGCAGATACGCAGTATTTT	CASSFTGGADTQYF	.	TRBV5-4	TRBJ2-3	TRBD1	14
TGTGCCAGCAGCGCCACTAGCGGGTATAGCACAGATACGCAGTATTTT	CASSATSGYSTDTQYF	.	TRBV7-9	TRBJ2-3	TRBD2	16
TGCAGCGCGGGGACAAACCAAGAGACCCAGTACTTC	CSAGTNQETQYF	.	TRBV29-1	TRBJ2-5	.	12
TGTGCCAGCAGTGTGGGAGCAGAGTACGAGCAGTACTTC	CASSVGAEYEQYF	.	TRBV2	TRBJ2-7	.	13
TGCGCCAGCAGCCTCGAGGAGGTGGAGAGAGGGATAGAGACCCAGTACTTC	CASSLEEVERGIETQYF	.	TRBV4-3	TRBJ2-5	.	17
TGTGCCAGCAGTTTCTTAGCGGGAGGGGTGGAGACCCAGTACTTC	CASSFLAGGVETQYF	.	TRBV27	TRBJ2-5	TRBD2	15
TGCGCCAGCAGCCAACAAGCGGGAGGTCCGAACACCGGGGAGCTGTTTTTT	CASSQQAGGPNTGELFF	once	TRBV4-1	TRBJ2-2	TRBD2	17
TGCGCCAGCAGCCAAGATGCGGGGGGAAACTATGGCTACACCTTC	CASSQDAGGNYGYTF	.	TRBV4-3	TRBJ1-2	.	15
TGTGCCAGCAGTGAGCCTCCCTACAATGAGCAGTTCTTC	CASSEPPYNEQFF	.	TRBV25-1	TRBJ2-1	.	13